The source of this T cell receptor beta chain is a study of shared clonotypes between healthy human individuals. The V end lost 3 bases, the J end lost 3 bases, and 8 bases lay between the germline ends. This CDR3 is built from 13 residues. Germline assignment: CDR1 SNHLY and CDR2 FYNNEI. The protocol was immunoSEQ multiplex PCR, while the TCRdb copy is restricted to in-frame clones and leaves out a portion. The sample comprises about half a million clones, 70% to 80% of which are singletons, and over 10% rests with the top ten. The receptor was derived from a woman in her 40s in good health. Some clones in this sample may be carry-over from other donors' samples. The genes are TRBV2 and TRBJ1-2; D gene unclear. Sequenced material: PBMCs. The CDR3 here is CASSDRSHYGYTF. The CDR3, as DNA: TGTGCCAGCAGTGACCGGTCCCACTATGGCTACACCTTC.